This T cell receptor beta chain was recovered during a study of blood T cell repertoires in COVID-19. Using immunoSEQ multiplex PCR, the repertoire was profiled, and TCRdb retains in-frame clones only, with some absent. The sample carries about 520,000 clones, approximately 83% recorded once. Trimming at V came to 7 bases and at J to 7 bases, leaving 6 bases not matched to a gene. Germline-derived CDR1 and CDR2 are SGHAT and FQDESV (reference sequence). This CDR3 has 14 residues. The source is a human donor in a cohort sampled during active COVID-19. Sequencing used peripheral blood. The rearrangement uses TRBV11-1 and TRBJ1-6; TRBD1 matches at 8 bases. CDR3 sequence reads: CASNSRDRNSPLHF. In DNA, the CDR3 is TGTGCCAGCAATTCCCGGGACAGGAATTCACCCCTCCACTTT.